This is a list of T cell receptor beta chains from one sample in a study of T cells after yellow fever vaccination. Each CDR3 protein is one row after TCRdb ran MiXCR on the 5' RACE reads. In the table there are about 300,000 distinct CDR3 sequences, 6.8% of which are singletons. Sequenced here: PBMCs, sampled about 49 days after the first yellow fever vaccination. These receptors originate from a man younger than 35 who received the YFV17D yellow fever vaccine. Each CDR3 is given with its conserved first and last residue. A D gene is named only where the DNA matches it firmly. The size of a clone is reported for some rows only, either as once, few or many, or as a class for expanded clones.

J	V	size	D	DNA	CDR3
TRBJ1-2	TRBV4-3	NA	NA	TGCGCCAGCTGCACCACAGGCTATGGCTACACCTTC	CASCTTGYGYTF
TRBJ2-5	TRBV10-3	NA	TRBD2	TGTGCCATCAGGGACGTAGGCGGGGGGCTCGGAGAGACCCAGTACTTC	CAIRDVGGGLGETQYF
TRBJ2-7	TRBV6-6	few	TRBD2	TGTGCCAGCAGTACGGGGGGGCTCGAGCAGTACTTC	CASSTGGLEQYF
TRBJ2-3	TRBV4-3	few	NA	TGCGCCAGCAGCTGGGGGCTTACAGATACGCAGTATTTT	CASSWGLTDTQYF
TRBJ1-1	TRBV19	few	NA	TGTGCCAGTAAAAATCCACAGGTCTCGGGGGCTGGGACTGAAGCTTTCTTT	CASKNPQVSGAGTEAFF
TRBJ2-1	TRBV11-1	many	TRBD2	TGTGCCAGCAGCACTAATTTAGCGGGGAAGAGCTCCTACAATGAGCAGTTCTTC	CASSTNLAGKSSYNEQFF
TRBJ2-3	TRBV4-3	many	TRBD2	TGCGCCAGCAGCCAGGAGCGGGGTGATACGCAGTATTTT	CASSQERGDTQYF
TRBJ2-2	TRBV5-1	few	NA	TGCGCCAGCAGCTGGGGTGACAGGAACACCGGGGAGCTGTTTTTT	CASSWGDRNTGELFF
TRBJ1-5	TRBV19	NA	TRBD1	TGTGCCAGTAGTCTTACCGGGACAGGGGGCGGTGGAAATCAGCCCCAGCATTTT	CASSLTGTGGGGNQPQHF
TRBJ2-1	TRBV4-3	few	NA	TGCGCCAGCAGCCAAGACCGGACCATCTCCTACAATGAGCAGTTCTTC	CASSQDRTISYNEQFF
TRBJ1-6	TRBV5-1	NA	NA	TGCGCCAGCAGCTTGGCCTCGGCGGATAGAAATTCACCCCTCCACTTT	CASSLASADRNSPLHF
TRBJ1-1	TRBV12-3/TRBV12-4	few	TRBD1	TGTGCCAGCAGCCCCACCCCCGGGACAGGGGTGACTGAAGCTTTCTTT	CASSPTPGTGVTEAFF
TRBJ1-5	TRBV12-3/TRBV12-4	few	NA	TGTGCCAGCAGTTCTACGGCCAATCAGCCCCAGCATTTT	CASSSTANQPQHF
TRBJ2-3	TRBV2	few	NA	TGTGCCAGCATCCCTCTCCTCACTCAGGCGGATACGCAGTATTTT	CASIPLLTQADTQYF
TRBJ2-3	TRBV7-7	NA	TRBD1	TGTGCTAGCAGCTTAGGGACAGGGGGAAATACGCAGTATTTT	CASSLGTGGNTQYF
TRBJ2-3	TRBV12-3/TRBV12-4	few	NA	TGTGCCAGCAGTTTTGTGGGGCAGTATACAGATACGCAGTATTTT	CASSFVGQYTDTQYF
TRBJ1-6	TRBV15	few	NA	TGTGCCACCAGCAGTTGGGACTCACCCCTCCACTTT	CATSSWDSPLHF
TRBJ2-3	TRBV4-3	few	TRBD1	TGCGCCAGCAGCCAAGCGGACAGGGGGCAAACAGATACGCAGTATTTT	CASSQADRGQTDTQYF
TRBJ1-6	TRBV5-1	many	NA	TGCGCCAGCAGCTTGGGGCCGGGTTCACCCCTCCACTTT	CASSLGPGSPLHF
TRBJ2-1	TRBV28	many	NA	TGTGCCAGCAGTTCTGGGGTGAGCTCCTACAATGAGCAGTTCTTC	CASSSGVSSYNEQFF
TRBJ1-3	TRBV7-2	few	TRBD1	TGTGCCAGCAGCCGGACAGGGGACGTAGTAAACACCATATATTTT	CASSRTGDVVNTIYF
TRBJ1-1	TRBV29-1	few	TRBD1	TGCAGCGTTGAAGATGTAGGGGGCAGCTTGAACACTGAAGCTTTCTTT	CSVEDVGGSLNTEAFF
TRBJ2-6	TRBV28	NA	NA	TGTGCCAGCAGCTCTCCGAGGGTCTCTGGGGCCAACGTCCTGACTTTC	CASSSPRVSGANVLTF
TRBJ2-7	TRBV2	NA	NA	TGTGCCGGCAGGGCATCCTACGAGCAGTACTTC	CAGRASYEQYF
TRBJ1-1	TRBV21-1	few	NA	TGTGCCAGCAGCCAAGGGGGGACAGGGGGAGACACTGAAGCTTTCTTT	CASSQGGTGGDTEAFF
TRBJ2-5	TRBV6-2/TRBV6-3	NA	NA	TGTGCCAGCAGTTACGAATTAGTTGGGACCGCTAGAGAGACCCAGTACTTC	CASSYELVGTARETQYF
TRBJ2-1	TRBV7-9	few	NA	TGTGCCAGCAGTTATGGACAGAGGAGGAACAATGAGCAGTTCTTC	CASSYGQRRNNEQFF
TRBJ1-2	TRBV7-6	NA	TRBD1	TGTGCCAGCAGCTCGGGACAGGGGGCGGGTGGCTACACCTTC	CASSSGQGAGGYTF
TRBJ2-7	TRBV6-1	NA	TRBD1	TGTGCCAGCAGTGGACAGGGGGCATGGGAGCAGTACTTC	CASSGQGAWEQYF
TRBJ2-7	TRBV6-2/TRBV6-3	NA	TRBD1	TGTGCCAGTTCCGGGACAGCCGACTACGAGCAGTACTTC	CASSGTADYEQYF
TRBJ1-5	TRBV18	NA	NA	TGTGCCAGCTCACTAGGGGGAGGACTTAATCAGCCCCAGCATTTT	CASSLGGGLNQPQHF
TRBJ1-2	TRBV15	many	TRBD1	TGTGCCACCAGCAGAGAAGGGACAGCGAAAAACTATGGCTACACCTTC	CATSREGTAKNYGYTF
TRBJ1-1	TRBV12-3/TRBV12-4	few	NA	TGTGCCAGCAGTTACGGCGGGGGTGAAGCTTTCTTT	CASSYGGGEAFF
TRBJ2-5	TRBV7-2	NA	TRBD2	TGTGCCAGCAGCTTAGCAGTAGCGGGGGCCCAAGAGACCCAGTACTTC	CASSLAVAGAQETQYF
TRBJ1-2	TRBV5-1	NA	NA	TGCGCCAGCAGCTTGGATGGTGCGGCCGGCAATGGCTACACCTTC	CASSLDGAAGNGYTF
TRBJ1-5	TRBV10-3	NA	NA	TGTGCCACCCGGGGGCCGGACCTGGGTCAGCCCCAGCATTTT	CATRGPDLGQPQHF
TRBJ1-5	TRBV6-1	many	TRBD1	TGTGCCAGCAGTGGATTGACAGGGTTGGATCAGCCCCAGCATTTT	CASSGLTGLDQPQHF